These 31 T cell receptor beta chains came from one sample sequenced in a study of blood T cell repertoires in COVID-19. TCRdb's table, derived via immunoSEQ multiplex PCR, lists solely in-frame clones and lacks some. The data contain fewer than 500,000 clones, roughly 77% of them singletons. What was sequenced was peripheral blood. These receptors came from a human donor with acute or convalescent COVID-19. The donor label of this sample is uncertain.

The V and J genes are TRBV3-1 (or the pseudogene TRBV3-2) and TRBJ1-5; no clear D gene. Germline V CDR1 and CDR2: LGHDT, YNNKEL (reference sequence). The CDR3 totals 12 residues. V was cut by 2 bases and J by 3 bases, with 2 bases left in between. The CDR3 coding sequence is TGTGCCAGCAGCCAATACAATCAGCCCCAGCATTTT. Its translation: CASSQYNQPQHF.

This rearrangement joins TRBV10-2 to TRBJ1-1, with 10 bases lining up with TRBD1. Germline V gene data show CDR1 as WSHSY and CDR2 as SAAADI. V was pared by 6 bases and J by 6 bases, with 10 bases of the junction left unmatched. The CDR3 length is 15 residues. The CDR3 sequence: CASRNLDRGNAEAFF. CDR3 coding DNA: TGCGCCAGCAGAAACTTGGACAGGGGGAATGCTGAAGCTTTCTTT.

The CDR3 protein is CAGQQGSSYEQYF. The CDR3 nucleotides are TGTGCCGGTCAACAGGGGTCCTCCTACGAGCAGTACTTC. The chain combines TRBV18 with TRBJ2-7; 7 bases fit TRBD1. V lost 11 bases and J lost 0; bases outside the gene matches: 7. Germline lookup yields CDR1 KGHSH and CDR2 LQKENI. The CDR3 consists of 13 residues.

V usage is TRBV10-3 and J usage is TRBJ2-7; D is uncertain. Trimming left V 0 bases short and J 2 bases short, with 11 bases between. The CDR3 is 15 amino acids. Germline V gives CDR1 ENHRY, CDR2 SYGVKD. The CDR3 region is CAISESTRNPYEQYF. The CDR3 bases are TGTGCCATCAGTGAGTCGACACGAAACCCCTACGAGCAGTACTTC.

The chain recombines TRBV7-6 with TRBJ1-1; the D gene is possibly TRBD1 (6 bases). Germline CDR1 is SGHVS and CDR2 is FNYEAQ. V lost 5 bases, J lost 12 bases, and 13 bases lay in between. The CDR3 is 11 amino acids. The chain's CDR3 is CASSNRVGTFF. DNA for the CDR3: TGTGCCAGCAGCAACAGGGTCGGTACTTTCTTT.

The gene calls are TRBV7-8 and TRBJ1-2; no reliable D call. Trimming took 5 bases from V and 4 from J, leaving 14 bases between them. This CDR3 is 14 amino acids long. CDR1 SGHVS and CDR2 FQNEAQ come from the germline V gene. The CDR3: CASSPRSLGYGYTF. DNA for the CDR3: TGTGCCAGCAGCCCCCGGAGCCTAGGCTATGGCTACACCTTC.

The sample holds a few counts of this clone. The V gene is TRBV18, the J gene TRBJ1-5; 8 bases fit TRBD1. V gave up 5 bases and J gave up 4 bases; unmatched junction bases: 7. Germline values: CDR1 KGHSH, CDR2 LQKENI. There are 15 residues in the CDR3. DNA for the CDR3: TGTGCCAGCTCAAAGACAGGGGTCGATAATCAGCCCCAGCATTTT. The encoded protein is CASSKTGVDNQPQHF.

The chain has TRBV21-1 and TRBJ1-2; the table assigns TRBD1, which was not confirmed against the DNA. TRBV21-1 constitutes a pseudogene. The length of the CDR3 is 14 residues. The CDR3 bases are TGTGCCAGCAGCAAAGCGCCCAGGGAAAATGGCTACACCTTC. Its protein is CASSKAPRENGYTF.

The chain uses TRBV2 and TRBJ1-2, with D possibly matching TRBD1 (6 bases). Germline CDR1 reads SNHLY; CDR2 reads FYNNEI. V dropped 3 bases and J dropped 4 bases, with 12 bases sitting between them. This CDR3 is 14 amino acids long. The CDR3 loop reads CASSEPTGPYGYTF. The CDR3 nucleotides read TGTGCCAGCAGTGAGCCGACAGGCCCCTATGGCTACACCTTC.

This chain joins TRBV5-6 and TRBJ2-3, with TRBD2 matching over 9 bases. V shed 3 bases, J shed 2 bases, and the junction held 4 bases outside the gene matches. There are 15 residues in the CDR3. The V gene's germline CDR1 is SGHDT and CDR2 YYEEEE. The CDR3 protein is CASSSSGVDTDTQYF. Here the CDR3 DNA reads TGTGCCAGCAGCTCTAGCGGGGTCGACACAGATACGCAGTATTTT.

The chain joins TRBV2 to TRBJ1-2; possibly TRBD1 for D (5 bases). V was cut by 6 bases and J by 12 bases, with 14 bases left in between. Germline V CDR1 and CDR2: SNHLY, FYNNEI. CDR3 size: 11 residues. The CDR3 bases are TGTGCCAGCAGAGAGAGACAGTTCCACACCTTC. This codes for CASRERQFHTF.

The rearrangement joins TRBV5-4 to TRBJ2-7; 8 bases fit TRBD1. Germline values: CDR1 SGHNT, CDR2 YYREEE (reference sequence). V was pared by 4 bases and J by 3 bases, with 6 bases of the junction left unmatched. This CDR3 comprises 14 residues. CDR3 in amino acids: CASSAVTGGYEQYF. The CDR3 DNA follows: TGTGCCAGCAGCGCCGTCACAGGGGGCTACGAGCAGTACTTC.

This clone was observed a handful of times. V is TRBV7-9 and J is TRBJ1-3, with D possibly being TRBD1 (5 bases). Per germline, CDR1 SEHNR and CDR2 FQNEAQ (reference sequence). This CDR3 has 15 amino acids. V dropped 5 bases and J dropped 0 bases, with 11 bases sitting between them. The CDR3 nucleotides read TGTGCCAGCAGCCCGGACACTTACTCTGGAAACACCATATATTTT. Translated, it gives CASSPDTYSGNTIYF.

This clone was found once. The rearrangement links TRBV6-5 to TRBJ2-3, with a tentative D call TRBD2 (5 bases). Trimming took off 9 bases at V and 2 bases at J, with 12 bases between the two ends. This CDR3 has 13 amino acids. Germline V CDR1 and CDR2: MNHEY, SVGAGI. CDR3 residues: CASSEVSTDTQYF. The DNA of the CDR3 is TGTGCCAGTTCGGAGGTCTCCACAGATACGCAGTATTTT.

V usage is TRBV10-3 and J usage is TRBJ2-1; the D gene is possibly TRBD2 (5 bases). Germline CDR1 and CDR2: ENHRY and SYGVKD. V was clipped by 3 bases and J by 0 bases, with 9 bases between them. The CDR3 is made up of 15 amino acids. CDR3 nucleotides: TGTGCCATCAGTGAAGGAGGTAGCTCCTACAATGAGCAGTTCTTC. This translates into CAISEGGSSYNEQFF.

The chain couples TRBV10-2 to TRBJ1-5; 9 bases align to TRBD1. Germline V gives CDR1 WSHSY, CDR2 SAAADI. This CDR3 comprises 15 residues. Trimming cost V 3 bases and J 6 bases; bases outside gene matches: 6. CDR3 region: CASSDLGQGLQPQHF. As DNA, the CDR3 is TGCGCCAGCAGTGATCTGGGACAGGGTCTTCAGCCCCAGCATTTT.

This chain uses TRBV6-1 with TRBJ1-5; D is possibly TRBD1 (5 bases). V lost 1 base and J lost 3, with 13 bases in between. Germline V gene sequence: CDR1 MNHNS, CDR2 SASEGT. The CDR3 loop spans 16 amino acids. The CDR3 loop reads CASSEVGHRINQPQHF. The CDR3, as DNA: TGTGCCAGCAGTGAAGTCGGACACCGAATCAATCAGCCCCAGCATTTT.

CDR3 coding DNA: TGCAGCGTTTCAGGGGGTTACGAGCAGTACTTC. This gives the protein CSVSGGYEQYF. The rearrangement uses TRBV29-1 and TRBJ2-7; 7 positions match TRBD1. With 5 bases clipped from V and 4 bases from J, the junction kept 2 bases outside the gene matches. There are 11 residues in the CDR3. Germline assignment: CDR1 SQVTM and CDR2 ANQGSEA.

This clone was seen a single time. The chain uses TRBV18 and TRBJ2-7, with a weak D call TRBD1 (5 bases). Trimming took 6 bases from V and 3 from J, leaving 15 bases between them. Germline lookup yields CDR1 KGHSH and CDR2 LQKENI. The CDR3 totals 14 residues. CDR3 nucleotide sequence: TGTGCCAGCTCCCCCCAAAAGGGGAACTACGAGCAGTACTTC. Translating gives CASSPQKGNYEQYF. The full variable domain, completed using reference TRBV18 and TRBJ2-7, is NAGVMQNPRHLVRRRGQEARLRCSPMKGHSHVYWYRQLPEEGLKFMVYLQKENIIDESGMPKERFSAEFPKEGPSILRIQQVVRGDSAAYFCASSPQKGNYEQYFGPGTRLTVT.

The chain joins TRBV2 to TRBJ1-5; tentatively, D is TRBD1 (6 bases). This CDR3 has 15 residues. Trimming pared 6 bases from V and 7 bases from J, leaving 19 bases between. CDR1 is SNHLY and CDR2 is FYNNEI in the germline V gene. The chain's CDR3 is CASRANTGRGQPQHF. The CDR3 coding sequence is TGTGCCAGCAGGGCTAATACAGGGAGGGGACAGCCCCAGCATTTT.

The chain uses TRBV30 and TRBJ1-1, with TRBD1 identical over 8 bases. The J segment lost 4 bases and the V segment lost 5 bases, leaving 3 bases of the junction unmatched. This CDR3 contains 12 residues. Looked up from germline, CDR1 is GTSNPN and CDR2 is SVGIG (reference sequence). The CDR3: CAWGQGATEAFF. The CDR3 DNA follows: TGTGCCTGGGGGCAGGGGGCCACTGAAGCTTTCTTT.

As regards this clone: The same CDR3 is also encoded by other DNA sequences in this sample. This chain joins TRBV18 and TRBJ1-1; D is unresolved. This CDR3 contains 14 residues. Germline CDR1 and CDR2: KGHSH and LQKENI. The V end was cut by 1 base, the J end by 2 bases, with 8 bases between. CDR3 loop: CASSPRAGNTEAFF. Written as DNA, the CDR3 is TGTGCCAGCTCACCACGGGCAGGAAACACTGAAGCTTTCTTT. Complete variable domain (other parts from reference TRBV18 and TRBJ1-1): NAGVMQNPRHLVRRRGQEARLRCSPMKGHSHVYWYRQLPEEGLKFMVYLQKENIIDESGMPKERFSAEFPKEGPSILRIQQVVRGDSAAYFCASSPRAGNTEAFFGQGTRLTVV.

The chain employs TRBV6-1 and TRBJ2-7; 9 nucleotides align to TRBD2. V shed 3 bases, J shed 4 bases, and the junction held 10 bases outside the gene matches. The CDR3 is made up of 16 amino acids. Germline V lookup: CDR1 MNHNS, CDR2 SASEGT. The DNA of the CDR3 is TGTGCCAGCAGTGATGCGGGGCGGGGGGGCCGTTACGAGCAGTACTTC. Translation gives CASSDAGRGGRYEQYF.

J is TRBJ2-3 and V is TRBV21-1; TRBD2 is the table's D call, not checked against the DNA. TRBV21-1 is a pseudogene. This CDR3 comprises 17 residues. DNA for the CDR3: TGTGCCAGCAGCAAATATAGACTAGCGGGAGATCCAGATACGCAGTATTTT. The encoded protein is CASSKYRLAGDPDTQYF.

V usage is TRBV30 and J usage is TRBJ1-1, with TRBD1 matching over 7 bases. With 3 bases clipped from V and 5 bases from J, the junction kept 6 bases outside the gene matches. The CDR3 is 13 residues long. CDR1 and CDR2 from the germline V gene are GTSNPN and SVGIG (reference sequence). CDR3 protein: CAWRRQGRTEAFF. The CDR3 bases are TGTGCCTGGAGACGACAGGGACGAACTGAAGCTTTCTTT.

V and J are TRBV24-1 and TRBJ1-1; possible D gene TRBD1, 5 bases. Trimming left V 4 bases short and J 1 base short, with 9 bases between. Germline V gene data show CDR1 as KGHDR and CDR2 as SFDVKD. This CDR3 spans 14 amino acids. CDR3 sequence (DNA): TGTGCCACCAGTGAAACAGGCTCGAACACTGAAGCTTTCTTT. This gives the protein CATSETGSNTEAFF.

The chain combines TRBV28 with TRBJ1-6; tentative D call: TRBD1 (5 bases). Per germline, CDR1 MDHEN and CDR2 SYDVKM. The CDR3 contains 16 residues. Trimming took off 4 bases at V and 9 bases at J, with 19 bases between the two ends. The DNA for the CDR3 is TGTGCCAGCAGTTCGCAAATCCGGGACTACCGTTCACCCCTCCACTTT. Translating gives CASSSQIRDYRSPLHF.

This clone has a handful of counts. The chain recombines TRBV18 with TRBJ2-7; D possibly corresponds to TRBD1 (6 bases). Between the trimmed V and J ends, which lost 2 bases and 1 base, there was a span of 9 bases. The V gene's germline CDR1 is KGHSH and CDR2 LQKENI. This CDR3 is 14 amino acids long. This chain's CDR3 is CASSPSRGSYEQYF. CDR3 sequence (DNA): TGTGCCAGCTCACCAAGCAGGGGATCCTACGAGCAGTACTTC.

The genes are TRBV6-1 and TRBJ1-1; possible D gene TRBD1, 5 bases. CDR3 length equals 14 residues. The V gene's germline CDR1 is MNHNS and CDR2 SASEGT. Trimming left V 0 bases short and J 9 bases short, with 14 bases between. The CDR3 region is CASSEARGAKKAFF. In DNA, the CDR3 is TGTGCCAGCAGTGAAGCAAGGGGCGCAAAAAAAGCTTTCTTT.

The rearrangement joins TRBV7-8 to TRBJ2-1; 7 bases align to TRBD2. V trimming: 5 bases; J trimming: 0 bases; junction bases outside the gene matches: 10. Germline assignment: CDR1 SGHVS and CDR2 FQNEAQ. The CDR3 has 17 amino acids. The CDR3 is CASSPTSPLSSYNEQFF. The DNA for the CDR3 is TGTGCCAGCAGCCCGACTAGCCCCTTGAGCTCCTACAATGAGCAGTTCTTC. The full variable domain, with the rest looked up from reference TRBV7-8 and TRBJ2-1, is GAGVSQSPRYKVAKRGQDVALRCDPISGHVSLFWYQQALGQGPEFLTYFQNEAQLDKSGLPSDRFFAERPEGSVSTLKIQRTQQEDSAVYLCASSPTSPLSSYNEQFFGPGTRLTVL.

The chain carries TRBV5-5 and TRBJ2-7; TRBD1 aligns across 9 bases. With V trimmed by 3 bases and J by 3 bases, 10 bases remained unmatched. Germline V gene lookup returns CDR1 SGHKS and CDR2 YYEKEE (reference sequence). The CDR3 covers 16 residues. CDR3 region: CASSSFYRDRDYEQYF. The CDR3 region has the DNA TGTGCCAGCAGCTCATTTTACCGGGACAGGGACTACGAGCAGTACTTC.